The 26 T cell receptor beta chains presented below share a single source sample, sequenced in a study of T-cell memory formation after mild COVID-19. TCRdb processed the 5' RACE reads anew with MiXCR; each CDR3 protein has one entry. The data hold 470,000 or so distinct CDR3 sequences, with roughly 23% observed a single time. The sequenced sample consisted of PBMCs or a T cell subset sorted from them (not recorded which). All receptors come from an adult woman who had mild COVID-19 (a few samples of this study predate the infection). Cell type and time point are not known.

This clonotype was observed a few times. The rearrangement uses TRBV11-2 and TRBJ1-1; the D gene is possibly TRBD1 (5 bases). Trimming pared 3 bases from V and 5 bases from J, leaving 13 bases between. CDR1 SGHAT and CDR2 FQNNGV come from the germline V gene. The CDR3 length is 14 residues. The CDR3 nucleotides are TGTGCCAGCAGCTTCGGGGGTACGAGGACTGAAGCTTTCTTT. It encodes CASSFGGTRTEAFF.

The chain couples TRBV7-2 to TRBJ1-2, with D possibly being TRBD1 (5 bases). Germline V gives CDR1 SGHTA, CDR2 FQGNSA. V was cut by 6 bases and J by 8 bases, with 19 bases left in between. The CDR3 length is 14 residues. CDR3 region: CASRLGGAAGGYTF. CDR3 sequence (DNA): TGTGCCAGCAGACTAGGAGGGGCCGCGGGAGGCTACACCTTC.

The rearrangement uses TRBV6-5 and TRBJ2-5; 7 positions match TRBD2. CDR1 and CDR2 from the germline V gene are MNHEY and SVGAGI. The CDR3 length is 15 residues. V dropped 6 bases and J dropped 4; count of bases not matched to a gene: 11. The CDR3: CASSLGLRPIETQYF. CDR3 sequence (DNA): TGTGCCAGCAGCCTGGGACTAAGGCCGATAGAGACCCAGTACTTC.

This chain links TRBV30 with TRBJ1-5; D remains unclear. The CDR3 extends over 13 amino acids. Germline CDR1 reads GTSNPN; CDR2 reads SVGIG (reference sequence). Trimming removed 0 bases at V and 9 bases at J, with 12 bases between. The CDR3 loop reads CAWSVRSSRPQHF. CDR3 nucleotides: TGTGCCTGGAGTGTACGTTCTTCGAGGCCCCAGCATTTT.

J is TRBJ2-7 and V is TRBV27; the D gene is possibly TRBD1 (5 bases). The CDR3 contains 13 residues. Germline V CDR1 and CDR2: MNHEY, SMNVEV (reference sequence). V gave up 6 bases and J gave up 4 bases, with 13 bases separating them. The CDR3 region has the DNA TGTGCCAGCAGCTTCAGGGTGGGATACGAGCAGTACTTC. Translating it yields CASSFRVGYEQYF.

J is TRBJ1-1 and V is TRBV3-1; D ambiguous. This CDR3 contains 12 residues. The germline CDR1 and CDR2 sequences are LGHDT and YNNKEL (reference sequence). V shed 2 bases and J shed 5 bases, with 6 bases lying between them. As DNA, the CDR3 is TGTGCCAGCAGCCAAAGGCCGACTGAAGCTTTCTTT. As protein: CASSQRPTEAFF.

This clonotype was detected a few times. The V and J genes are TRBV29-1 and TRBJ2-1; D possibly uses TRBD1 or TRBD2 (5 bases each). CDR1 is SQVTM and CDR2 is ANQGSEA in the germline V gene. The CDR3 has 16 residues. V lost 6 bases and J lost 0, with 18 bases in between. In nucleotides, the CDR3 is TGCAGCGTGCGATGGATCGGGACGGCCTCCTACAATGAGCAGTTCTTC. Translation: CSVRWIGTASYNEQFF.

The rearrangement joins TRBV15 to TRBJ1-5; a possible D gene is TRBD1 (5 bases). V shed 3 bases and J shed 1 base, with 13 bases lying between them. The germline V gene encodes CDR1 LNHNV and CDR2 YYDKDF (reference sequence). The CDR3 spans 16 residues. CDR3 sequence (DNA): TGTGCCACCAGCAGTGACAGTGGGGGGAGCAATCAGCCCCAGCATTTT. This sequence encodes CATSSDSGGSNQPQHF.

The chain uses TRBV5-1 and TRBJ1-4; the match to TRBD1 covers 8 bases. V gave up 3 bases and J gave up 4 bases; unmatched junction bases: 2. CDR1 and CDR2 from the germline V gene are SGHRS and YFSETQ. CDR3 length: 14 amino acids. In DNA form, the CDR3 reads TGCGCCAGCAGCTCGACAGGGGATAATGAAAAACTGTTTTTT. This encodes CASSSTGDNEKLFF.

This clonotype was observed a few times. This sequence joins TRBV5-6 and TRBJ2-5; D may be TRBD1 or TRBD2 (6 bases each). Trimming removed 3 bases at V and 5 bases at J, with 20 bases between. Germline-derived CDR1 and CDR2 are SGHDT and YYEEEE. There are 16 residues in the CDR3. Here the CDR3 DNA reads TGTGCCAGCAGCTCGCATGGTTCGGGGGCGCAGGAGACCCAGTACTTC. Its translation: CASSSHGSGAQETQYF.

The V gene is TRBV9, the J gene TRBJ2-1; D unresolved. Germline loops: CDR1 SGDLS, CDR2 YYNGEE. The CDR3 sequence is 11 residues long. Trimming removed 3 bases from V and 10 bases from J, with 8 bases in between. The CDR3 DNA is TGTGCCAGCAGCGCCAGCAACGAGCAGTTCTTC. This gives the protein CASSASNEQFF.

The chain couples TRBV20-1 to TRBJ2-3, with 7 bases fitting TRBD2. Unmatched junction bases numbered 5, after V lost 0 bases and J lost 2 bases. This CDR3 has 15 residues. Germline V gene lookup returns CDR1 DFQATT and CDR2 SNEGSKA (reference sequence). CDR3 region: CSARDWDYLTDTQYF. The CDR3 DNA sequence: TGCAGTGCTAGAGATTGGGACTACCTCACAGATACGCAGTATTTT.

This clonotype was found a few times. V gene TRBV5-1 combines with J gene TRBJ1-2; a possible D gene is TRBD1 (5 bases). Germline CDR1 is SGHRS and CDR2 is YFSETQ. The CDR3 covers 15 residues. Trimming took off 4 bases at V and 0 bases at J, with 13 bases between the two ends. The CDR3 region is CASSGTESSNYGYTF. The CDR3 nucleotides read TGCGCCAGCAGCGGGACCGAGAGTTCTAACTATGGCTACACCTTC.

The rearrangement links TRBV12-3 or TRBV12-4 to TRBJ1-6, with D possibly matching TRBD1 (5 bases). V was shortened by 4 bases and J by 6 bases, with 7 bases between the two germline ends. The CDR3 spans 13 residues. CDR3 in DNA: TGTGCCAGCAGTTACCAGGGTAATTCACCCCTCCACTTT. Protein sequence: CASSYQGNSPLHF.

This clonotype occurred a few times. The CDR3 bases are TGTGCCAGCAGCCAAGGGCACGTAGGGTCCCCAAACACCTACGAGCAGTACTTC. Amino acids: CASSQGHVGSPNTYEQYF. The J gene is TRBJ2-7, the V gene TRBV4-2; D ambiguous. This CDR3 contains 18 residues. V was cut by 1 base and J by 2 bases, with 21 bases left in between. The germline V gene has CDR1 LGHNA and CDR2 YNFKEQ.

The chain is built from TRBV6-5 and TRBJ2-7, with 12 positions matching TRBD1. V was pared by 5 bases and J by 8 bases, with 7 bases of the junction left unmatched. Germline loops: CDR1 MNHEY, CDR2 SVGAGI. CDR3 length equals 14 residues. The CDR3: CASSPGQGALKQYF. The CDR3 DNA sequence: TGTGCCAGCAGTCCGGGACAGGGGGCACTTAAGCAGTACTTC.

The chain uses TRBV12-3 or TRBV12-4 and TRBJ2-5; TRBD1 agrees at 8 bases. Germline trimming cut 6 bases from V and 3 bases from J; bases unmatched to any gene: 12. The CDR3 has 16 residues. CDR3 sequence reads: CASSSAQTGEEETQYF. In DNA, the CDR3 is TGTGCCAGCAGCTCCGCCCAGACAGGGGAGGAAGAGACCCAGTACTTC.

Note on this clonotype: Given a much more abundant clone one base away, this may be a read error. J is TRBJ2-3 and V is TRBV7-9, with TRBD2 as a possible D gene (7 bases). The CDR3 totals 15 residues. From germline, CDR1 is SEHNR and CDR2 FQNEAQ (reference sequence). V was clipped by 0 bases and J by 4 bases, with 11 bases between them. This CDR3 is CASSLAGGRPDTQYF. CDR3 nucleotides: TGTGCCAGCAGCTTAGCGGGGGGGCGCCCAGATACGCAGTATTTT.

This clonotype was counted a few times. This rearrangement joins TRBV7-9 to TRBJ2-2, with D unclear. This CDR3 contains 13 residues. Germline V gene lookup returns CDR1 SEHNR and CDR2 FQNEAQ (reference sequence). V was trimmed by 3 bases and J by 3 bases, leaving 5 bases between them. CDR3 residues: CASSLYDTGELFF. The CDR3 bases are TGTGCCAGCAGCTTGTACGACACCGGGGAGCTGTTTTTT.

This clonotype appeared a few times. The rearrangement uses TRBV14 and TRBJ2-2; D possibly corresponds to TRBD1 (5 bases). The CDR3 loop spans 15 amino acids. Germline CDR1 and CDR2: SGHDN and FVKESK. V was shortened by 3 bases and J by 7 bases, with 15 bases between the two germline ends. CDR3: CASSHLRTSRGELFF. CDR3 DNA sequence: TGTGCCAGCAGCCATCTCAGGACAAGCCGCGGGGAGCTGTTTTTT.

This CDR3 is CASSEEPLAGLKTQYF. The CDR3 region has the DNA TGTGCCAGCAGTGAAGAACCGCTAGCGGGGTTGAAGACCCAGTACTTC. This sequence joins TRBV2 and TRBJ2-5; 9 bases are a match to TRBD2. After removal of 1 base from V and 6 bases from J, the junction contained 9 bases not matched to a gene. CDR3 length: 16 residues. The germline V gene has CDR1 SNHLY and CDR2 FYNNEI.

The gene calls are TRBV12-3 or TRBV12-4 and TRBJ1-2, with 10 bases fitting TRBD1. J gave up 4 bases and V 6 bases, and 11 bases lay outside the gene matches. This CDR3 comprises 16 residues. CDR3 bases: TGTGCCAGCAGCAGGGACAGGGGCGCTGTGGGCTATGGCTACACCTTC. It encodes CASSRDRGAVGYGYTF.

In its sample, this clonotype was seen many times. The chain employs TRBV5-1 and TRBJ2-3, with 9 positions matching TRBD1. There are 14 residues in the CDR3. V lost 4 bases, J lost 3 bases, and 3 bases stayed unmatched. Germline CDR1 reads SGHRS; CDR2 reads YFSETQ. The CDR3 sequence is CASSTGQGTDTQYF. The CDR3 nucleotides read TGCGCCAGCAGCACGGGACAGGGTACAGATACGCAGTATTTT.

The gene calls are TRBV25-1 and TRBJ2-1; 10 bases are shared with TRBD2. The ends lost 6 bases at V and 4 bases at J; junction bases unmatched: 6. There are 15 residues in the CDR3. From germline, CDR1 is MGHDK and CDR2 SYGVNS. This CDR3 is CASRKSGGAYNEQFF. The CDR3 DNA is TGTGCCAGCAGGAAAAGCGGGGGGGCTTACAATGAGCAGTTCTTC.

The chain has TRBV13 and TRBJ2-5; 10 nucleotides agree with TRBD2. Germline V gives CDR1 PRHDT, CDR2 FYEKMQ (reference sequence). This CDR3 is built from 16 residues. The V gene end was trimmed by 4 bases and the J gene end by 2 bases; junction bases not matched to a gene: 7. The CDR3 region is CASSSRAGGVQETQYF. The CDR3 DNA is TGTGCCAGCAGCTCCCGAGCGGGAGGGGTGCAAGAGACCCAGTACTTC.

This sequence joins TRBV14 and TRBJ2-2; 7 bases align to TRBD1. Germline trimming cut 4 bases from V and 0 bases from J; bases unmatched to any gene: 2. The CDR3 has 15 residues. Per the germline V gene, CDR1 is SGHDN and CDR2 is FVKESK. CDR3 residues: CASSPGQTNTGELFF. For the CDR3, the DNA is TGTGCCAGCAGCCCGGGACAGACGAACACCGGGGAGCTGTTTTTT.